The 10 T cell receptor beta chains below all came from one sample that was sequenced in a study of T-cell memory formation after mild COVID-19. TCRdb independently ran MiXCR on the 5' RACE reads; one entry per CDR3 protein. The repertoire has a few hundred thousand distinct CDR3 sequences, approximately 15% of them found once; the top ten carry roughly 22%. The specimen sequenced was PBMCs or a T cell subset sorted from them (not recorded which). These TCRs come from a man between 18 and 29 years old who had mild COVID-19 (a few samples of this study predate the infection). Cell type and time point are not known.

V usage is TRBV6-2 or TRBV6-3 and J usage is TRBJ1-1; D not certain. The CDR3 totals 17 residues. Trimming took 2 bases from V and 4 from J, leaving 20 bases between them. The V gene's germline CDR1 is MNHEY and CDR2 SVGEGT. Here the CDR3 DNA reads TGTGCCAGCAGTTACAGGTGGGCCGTCATAAGGGCCACTGAAGCTTTCTTT. Translation gives CASSYRWAVIRATEAFF.

There are a few counts of this clonotype. CDR3 residues: CAIRGLSDTQYF. The DNA of the CDR3 is TGTGCCATCAGAGGACTGTCAGATACGCAGTATTTT. V gene TRBV10-3 combines with J gene TRBJ2-3; perhaps TRBD2 as D (5 bases). The germline V and J ends were trimmed by 6 bases and 4 bases, with 8 bases remaining between them. Germline V lookup: CDR1 ENHRY, CDR2 SYGVKD. This CDR3 is 12 amino acids long.

V and J are TRBV5-1 and TRBJ2-1; 8 nucleotides align to TRBD2. Germline V gives CDR1 SGHRS, CDR2 YFSETQ. V gave up 3 bases and J gave up 8 bases; unmatched junction bases: 13. The CDR3 extends over 16 amino acids. The CDR3 is CASSSGTRALSHEQFF. As DNA, the CDR3 is TGCGCCAGCAGCTCTGGGACTAGGGCGCTTTCACATGAGCAGTTCTTC.

The rearrangement uses TRBV7-2 and TRBJ1-1; no clear D gene. Between the trimmed V and J ends, which lost 5 bases and 1 base, there was a span of 5 bases. The CDR3 length is 12 residues. Per germline, CDR1 SGHTA and CDR2 FQGNSA. The CDR3 nucleotides are TGTGCCAGCAGCGCTAAGAACACTGAAGCTTTCTTT. Translating it yields CASSAKNTEAFF.

This clonotype appeared a few times. The CDR3 bases are TGTGCCAGCACCGGGGGGATAGAAGAGACCCAGTACTTC. It codes for CASTGGIEETQYF. V is TRBV11-2 and J is TRBJ2-5, with 7 bases identical to TRBD2. This CDR3 is built from 13 residues. From germline, CDR1 is SGHAT and CDR2 FQNNGV. Trimming at V came to 7 bases and at J to 3 bases, leaving 5 bases not matched to a gene.

At least ten counts were recorded for this clonotype. The chain carries TRBV5-6 and TRBJ2-1; D may be TRBD1 (5 bases). Trimming took off 2 bases at V and 8 bases at J, with 14 bases between the two ends. In germline, CDR1 is SGHDT, CDR2 YYEEEE. CDR3 length: 14 residues. CDR3 DNA sequence: TGTGCCAGCAGCTTCTTGGTGATCAGGGATGAGCAGTTCTTC. Translation: CASSFLVIRDEQFF.

This chain links TRBV9 with TRBJ2-7, with 10 bases fitting TRBD1. Germline values: CDR1 SGDLS, CDR2 YYNGEE. V gave up 3 bases and J gave up 5 bases; unmatched junction bases: 8. The CDR3 length is 15 residues. As DNA, the CDR3 is TGTGCCAGCAGCGCCTGGACAGGGGGTGGCGACGAGCAGTACTTC. Its protein product is CASSAWTGGGDEQYF.

This clonotype appeared a few times. The chain is built from TRBV5-5 and TRBJ1-5; 7 nucleotides align to TRBD1. Germline assignment: CDR1 SGHKS and CDR2 YYEKEE (reference sequence). V was clipped by 4 bases and J by 5 bases; unmatched bases: 6. The CDR3 is 14 amino acids. The CDR3 here is CASSRTGADQPQHF. CDR3 nucleotide sequence: TGTGCCAGCAGCCGCACAGGGGCCGATCAGCCCCAGCATTTT. Using reference TRBV5-5 and TRBJ1-5 for the parts outside the CDR3, the full variable domain is DAGVTQSPTHLIKTRGQQVTLRCSPISGHKSVSWYQQVLGQGPQFIFQYYEKEERGRGNFPDRFSARQFPNYSSELNVNALLLGDSALYLCASSRTGADQPQHFGDGTRLSIL.

Points on this clonotype: Relative to the germline gene, one junction end is altered; a read error may explain this. This chain links TRBV12-3 or TRBV12-4 with TRBJ2-1, with D tentatively TRBD1 or TRBD2 (6 bases each). CDR3 size: 13 residues. The CDR3 sequence is CDSSLRGADEQFF. The DNA for the CDR3 is TGTGACAGCAGTTTAAGGGGGGCGGATGAGCAGTTCTTC.

This clonotype has a count of ten or more. This chain uses TRBV7-2 with TRBJ2-1; tentative D call: TRBD1 (5 bases). The V end lost 3 bases, the J end lost 9 bases, and 18 bases lay between the germline ends. The CDR3 length is 15 residues. The germline gives CDR1 SGHTA, CDR2 FQGNSA. In nucleotides, the CDR3 is TGTGCCAGCAGCTTTCAACCGGACATCTATAGTGAGCAGTTCTTC. Translation: CASSFQPDIYSEQFF. The variable domain in full, completed from reference TRBV7-2 and TRBJ2-1, reads GAGVSQSPSNKVTEKGKDVELRCDPISGHTALYWYRQSLGQGLEFLIYFQGNSAPDKSGLPSDRFSAERTGGSVSTLTIQRTQQEDSAVYLCASSFQPDIYSEQFFGPGTRLTVL.